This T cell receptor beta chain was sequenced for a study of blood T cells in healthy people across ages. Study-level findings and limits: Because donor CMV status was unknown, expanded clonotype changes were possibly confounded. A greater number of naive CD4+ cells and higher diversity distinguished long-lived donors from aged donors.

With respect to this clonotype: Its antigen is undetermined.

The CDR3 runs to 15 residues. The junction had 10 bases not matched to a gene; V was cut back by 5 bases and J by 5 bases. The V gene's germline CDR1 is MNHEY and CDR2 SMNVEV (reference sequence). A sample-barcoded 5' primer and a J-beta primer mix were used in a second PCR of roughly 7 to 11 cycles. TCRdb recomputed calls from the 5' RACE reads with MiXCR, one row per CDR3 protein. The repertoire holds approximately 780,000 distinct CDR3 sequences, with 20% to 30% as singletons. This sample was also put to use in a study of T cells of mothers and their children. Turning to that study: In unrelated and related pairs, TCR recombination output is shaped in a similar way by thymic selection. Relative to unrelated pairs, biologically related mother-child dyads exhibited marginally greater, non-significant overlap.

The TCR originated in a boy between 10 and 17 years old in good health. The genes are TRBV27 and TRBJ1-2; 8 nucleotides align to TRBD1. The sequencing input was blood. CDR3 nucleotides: TGTGCCAGCAGTCCGAGCAGGGGGCAGGATTATGGCTACACCTTC. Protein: CASSPSRGQDYGYTF.